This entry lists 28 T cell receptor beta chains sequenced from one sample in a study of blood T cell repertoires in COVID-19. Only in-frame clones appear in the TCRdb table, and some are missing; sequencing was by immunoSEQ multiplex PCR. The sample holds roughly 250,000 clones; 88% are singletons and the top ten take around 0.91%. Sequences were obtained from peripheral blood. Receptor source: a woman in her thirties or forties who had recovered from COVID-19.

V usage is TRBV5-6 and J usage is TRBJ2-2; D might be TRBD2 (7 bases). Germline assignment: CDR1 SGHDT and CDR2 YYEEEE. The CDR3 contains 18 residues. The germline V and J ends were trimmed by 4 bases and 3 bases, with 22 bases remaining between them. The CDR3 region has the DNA TGTGCCAGCAGCCCTCCCTGGGGGGGGGCGAGGGACACCGGGGAGCTGTTTTTT. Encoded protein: CASSPPWGGARDTGELFF.

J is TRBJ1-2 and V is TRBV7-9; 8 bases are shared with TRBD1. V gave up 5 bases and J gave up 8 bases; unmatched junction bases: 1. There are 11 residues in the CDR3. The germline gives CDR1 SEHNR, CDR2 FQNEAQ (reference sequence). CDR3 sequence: CASSRQGGYTF. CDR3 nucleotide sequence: TGTGCCAGCAGCAGACAGGGGGGCTACACCTTC.

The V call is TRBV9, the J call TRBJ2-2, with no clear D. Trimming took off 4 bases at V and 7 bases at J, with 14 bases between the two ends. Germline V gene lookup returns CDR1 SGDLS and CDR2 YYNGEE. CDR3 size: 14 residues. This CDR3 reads CASSPSPQVGELFF. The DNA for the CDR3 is TGTGCCAGCAGCCCCTCCCCCCAGGTCGGGGAGCTGTTTTTT.

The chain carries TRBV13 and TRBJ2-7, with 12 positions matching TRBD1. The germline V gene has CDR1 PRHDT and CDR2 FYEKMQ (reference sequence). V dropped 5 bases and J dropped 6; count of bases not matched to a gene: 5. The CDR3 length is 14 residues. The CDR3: CASSGRDRGREQYV. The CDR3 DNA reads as TGTGCCAGCAGCGGCCGGGACAGGGGGCGCGAGCAGTACGTC.

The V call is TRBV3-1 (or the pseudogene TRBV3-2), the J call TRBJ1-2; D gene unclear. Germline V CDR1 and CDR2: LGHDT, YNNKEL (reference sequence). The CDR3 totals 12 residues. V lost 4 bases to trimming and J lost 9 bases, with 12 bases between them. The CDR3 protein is CASSLEAARYTF. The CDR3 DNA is TGTGCCAGCAGCCTCGAGGCCGCACGCTACACCTTC.

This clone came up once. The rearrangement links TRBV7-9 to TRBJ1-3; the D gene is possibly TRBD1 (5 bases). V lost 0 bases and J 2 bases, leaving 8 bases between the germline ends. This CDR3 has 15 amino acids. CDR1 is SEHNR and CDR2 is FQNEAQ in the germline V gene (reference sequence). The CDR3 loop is CASSLAPGTGNTIYF. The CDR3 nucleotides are TGTGCCAGCAGCTTAGCGCCAGGGACTGGAAACACCATATATTTT. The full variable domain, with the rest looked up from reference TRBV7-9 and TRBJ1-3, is DTGVSQNPRHKITKRGQNVTFRCDPISEHNRLYWYRQTLGQGPEFLTYFQNEAQLEKSRLLSDRFSAERPKGSFSTLEIQRTEQGDSAMYLCASSLAPGTGNTIYFGEGSWLTVV.

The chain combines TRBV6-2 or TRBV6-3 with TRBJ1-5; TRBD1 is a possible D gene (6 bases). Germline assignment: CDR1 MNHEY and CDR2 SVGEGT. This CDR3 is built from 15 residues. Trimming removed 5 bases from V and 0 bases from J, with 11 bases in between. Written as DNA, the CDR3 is TGTGCCAGCAGTGCGACAGGTCATAGCAATCAGCCCCAGCATTTT. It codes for CASSATGHSNQPQHF.

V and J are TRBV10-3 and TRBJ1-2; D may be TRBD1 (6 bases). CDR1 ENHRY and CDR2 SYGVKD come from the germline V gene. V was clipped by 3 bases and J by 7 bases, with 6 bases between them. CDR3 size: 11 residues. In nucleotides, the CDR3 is TGTGCCATCAGTGACAGGGGTGGCTACACCTTC. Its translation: CAISDRGGYTF.

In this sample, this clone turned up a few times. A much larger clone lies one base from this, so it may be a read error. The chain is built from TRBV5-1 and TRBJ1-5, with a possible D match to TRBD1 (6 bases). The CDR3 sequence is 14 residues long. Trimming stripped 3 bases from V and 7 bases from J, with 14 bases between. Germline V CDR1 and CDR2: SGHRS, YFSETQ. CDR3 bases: TGCGCCAGCAGCTGGGGGGCGGGGGGGCAGCCCCAGCATTTT. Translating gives CASSWGAGGQPQHF.

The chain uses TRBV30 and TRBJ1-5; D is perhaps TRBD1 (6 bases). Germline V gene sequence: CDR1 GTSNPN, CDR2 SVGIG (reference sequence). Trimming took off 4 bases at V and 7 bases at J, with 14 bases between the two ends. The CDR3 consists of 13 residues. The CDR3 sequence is CAWTDGGAQPQHF. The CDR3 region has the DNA TGTGCCTGGACCGACGGGGGGGCCCAGCCCCAGCATTTT.

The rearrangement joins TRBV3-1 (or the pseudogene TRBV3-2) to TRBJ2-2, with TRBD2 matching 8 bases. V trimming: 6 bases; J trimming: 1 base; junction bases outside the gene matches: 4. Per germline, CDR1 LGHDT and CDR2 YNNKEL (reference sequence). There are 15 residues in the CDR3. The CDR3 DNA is TGTGCCAGCAGGAAAAGCGGGAGGAACACCGGGGAGCTGTTTTTT. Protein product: CASRKSGRNTGELFF.

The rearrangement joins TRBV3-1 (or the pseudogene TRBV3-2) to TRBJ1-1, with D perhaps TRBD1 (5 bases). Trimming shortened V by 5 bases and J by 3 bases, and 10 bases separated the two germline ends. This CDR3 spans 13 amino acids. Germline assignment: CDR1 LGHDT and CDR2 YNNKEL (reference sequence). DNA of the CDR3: TGTGCCAGCAGCGGGGGGGGGTACACTGAAGCTTTCTTT. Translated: CASSGGGYTEAFF.

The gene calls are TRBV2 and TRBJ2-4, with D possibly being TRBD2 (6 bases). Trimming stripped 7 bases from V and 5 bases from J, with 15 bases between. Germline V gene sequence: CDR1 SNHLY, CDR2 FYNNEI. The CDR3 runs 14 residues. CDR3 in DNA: TGTGCCAGCATGGCCTCGGGGGTCCAAAACATTCAGTACTTC. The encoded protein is CASMASGVQNIQYF.

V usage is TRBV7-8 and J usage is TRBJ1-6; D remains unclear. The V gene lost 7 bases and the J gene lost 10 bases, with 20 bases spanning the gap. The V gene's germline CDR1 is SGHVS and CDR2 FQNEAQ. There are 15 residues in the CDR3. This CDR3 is CASTTRRSGVSPLHF. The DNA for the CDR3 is TGTGCCAGCACCACTCGGAGGAGTGGGGTCTCACCCCTCCACTTT.

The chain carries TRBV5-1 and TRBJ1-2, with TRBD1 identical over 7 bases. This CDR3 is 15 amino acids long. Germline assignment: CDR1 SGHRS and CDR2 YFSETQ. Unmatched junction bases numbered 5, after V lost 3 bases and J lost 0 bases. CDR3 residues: CASSSPDRTNYGYTF. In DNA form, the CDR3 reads TGCGCCAGCAGCTCCCCGGACAGGACTAACTATGGCTACACCTTC.

The CDR3 sequence: CASRGTGGSYNSPLHF. DNA for the CDR3: TGCGCCAGCAGGGGGACAGGGGGCTCCTATAATTCACCCCTCCACTTT. V and J are TRBV5-1 and TRBJ1-6, with 11 bases that match TRBD1. The trim removed 5 bases at V and 0 bases at J, leaving 1 base unmatched. CDR3 size: 16 residues. The germline CDR1 and CDR2 sequences are SGHRS and YFSETQ.

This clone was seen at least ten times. CDR3 loop: CASSPGQAKHTIYF. CDR3 nucleotide sequence: TGCGCCAGCAGCCCGGGACAGGCGAAGCACACCATATATTTT. The gene calls are TRBV5-1 and TRBJ1-3; TRBD1 matches 8 bases. Germline lookup yields CDR1 SGHRS and CDR2 YFSETQ. The CDR3 sequence is 14 residues long. J was trimmed by 8 bases and V by 4 bases; bases with no gene match: 8.

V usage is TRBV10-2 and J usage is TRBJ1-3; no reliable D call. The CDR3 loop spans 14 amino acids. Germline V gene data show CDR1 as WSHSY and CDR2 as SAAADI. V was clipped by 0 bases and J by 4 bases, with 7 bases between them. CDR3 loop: CASSESGGGNTIYF. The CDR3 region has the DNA TGCGCCAGCAGTGAGTCGGGAGGCGGAAACACCATATATTTT.

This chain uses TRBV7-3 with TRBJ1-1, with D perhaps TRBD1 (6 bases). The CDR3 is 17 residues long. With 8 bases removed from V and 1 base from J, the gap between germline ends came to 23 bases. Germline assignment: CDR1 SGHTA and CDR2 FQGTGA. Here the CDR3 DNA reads TGTGCCAGCCAAAAAAACCCTCGGTGGACAGAGAACACTGAAGCTTTCTTT. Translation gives CASQKNPRWTENTEAFF.

The CDR3 here is CASSIRQGGLQPQHF. The CDR3 DNA reads as TGTGCCAGTAGTATCCGACAGGGTGGGCTTCAGCCCCAGCATTTT. V usage is TRBV19 and J usage is TRBJ1-5; 7 nucleotides agree with TRBD1. J was trimmed by 6 bases and V by 3 bases; bases with no gene match: 8. The CDR3 loop spans 15 amino acids. CDR1 LNHDA and CDR2 SQIVND come from the germline V gene (reference sequence).

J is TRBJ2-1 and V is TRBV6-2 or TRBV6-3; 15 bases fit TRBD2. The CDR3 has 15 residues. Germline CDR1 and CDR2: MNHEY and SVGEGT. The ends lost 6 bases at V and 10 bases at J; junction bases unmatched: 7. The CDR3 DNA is TGTGCCAGCAGCGAAAGGACTAGCGGGAGGGGAGAGCAGTTCTTC. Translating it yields CASSERTSGRGEQFF.

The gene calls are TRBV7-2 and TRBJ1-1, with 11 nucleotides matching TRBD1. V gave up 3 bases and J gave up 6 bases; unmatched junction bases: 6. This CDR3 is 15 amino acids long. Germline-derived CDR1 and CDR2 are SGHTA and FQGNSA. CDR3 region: CASSLPRDRGSEAFF. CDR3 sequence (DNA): TGTGCCAGCAGCTTGCCCCGGGACAGGGGGTCTGAAGCTTTCTTT.

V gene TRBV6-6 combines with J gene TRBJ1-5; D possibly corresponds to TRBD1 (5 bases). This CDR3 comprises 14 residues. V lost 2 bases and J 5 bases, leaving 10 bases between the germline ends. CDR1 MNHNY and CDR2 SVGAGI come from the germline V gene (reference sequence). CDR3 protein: CASSYEEGHQPQHF. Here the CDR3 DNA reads TGTGCCAGCAGTTACGAGGAGGGACATCAGCCCCAGCATTTT.

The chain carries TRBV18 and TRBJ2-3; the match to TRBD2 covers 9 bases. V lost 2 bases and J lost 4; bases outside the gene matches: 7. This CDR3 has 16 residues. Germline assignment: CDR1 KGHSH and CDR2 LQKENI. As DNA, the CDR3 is TGTGCCAGCTCACCAGGGACTAGCCTCGCATCAGATACGCAGTATTTT. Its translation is CASSPGTSLASDTQYF.

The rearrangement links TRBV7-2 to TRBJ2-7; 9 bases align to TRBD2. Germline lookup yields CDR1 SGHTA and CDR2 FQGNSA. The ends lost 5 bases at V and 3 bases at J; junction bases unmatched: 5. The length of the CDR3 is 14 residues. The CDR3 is CASSQTSGHYEQYF. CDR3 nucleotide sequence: TGTGCCAGCAGCCAGACTAGCGGACACTACGAGCAGTACTTC.

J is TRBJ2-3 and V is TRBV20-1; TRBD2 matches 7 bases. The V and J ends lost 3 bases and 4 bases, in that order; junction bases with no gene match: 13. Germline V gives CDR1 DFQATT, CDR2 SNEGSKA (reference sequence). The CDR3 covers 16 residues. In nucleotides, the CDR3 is TGCAGTGCTAGTGGACTAGACCCTAGGGGCTCAGATACGCAGTATTTT. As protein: CSASGLDPRGSDTQYF.

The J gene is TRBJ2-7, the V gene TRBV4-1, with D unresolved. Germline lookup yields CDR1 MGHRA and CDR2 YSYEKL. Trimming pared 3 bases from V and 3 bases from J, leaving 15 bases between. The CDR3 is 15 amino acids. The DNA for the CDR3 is TGCGCCAGCAGCCACACACAATCCCCCGACTACGAGCAGTACTTC. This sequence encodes CASSHTQSPDYEQYF.

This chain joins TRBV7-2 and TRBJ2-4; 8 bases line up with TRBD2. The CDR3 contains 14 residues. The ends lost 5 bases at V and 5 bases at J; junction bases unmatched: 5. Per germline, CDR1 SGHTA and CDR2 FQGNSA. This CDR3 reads CASSGPGGENIQYF. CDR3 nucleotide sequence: TGTGCCAGCAGCGGGCCGGGGGGGGAAAACATTCAGTACTTC.